These T cell receptor beta chains were read from a single sample in a study of T cells in Graves' hyperthyroidism and ophthalmopathy. In TCRdb, the multiplex PCR reads were re-called with MiXCR into one record per CDR3 protein. The sample contains about 100,000 distinct CDR3 sequences, around a sixth of which appear only once. The sample was blood. The receptors were sampled from a woman between 50 and 59 years old with Graves' hyperthyroidism. The CDR3 runs from the conserved cysteine through the conserved F or W. Fields, in order: V gene, clone size, J gene, D gene, CDR3 protein, CDR3 DNA. The D gene is left open where the match is weak. Not every row has a clone size; where given, it reads once, few, many or a size class.

V gene: TRBV19; clone size: many; J gene: TRBJ1-1; D gene: .; CDR3 protein: CASSIDPQSSEAFF; CDR3 DNA: TGTGCCAGTAGTATAGATCCGCAGTCGTCGGAGGCTTTCTTT
V gene: TRBV12-3/TRBV12-4; clone size: many; J gene: TRBJ2-5; D gene: .; CDR3 protein: CASSPQGLQETQYF; CDR3 DNA: TGTGCCAGCAGTCCACAGGGTCTCCAAGAGACCCAGTACTTC
V gene: TRBV27; clone size: .; J gene: TRBJ2-1; D gene: .; CDR3 protein: CASSLALQGSGVFNEQFF; CDR3 DNA: TGTGCCAGCAGTTTAGCCCTCCAGGGCAGCGGAGTTTTCAATGAGCAGTTCTTC
V gene: TRBV29-1; clone size: few; J gene: TRBJ1-2; D gene: .; CDR3 protein: CSVGGTPRPNYGYTF; CDR3 DNA: TGCAGCGTCGGAGGGACACCACGACCTAACTATGGCTACACCTTC
V gene: TRBV6-1; clone size: many; J gene: TRBJ2-3; D gene: .; CDR3 protein: CASRSTSGPSTDTQYF; CDR3 DNA: TGTGCCAGCAGATCAACGAGCGGGCCAAGCACAGATACGCAGTATTTT
V gene: TRBV20-1; clone size: few; J gene: TRBJ2-7; D gene: TRBD2; CDR3 protein: CSAPGTGTRGYEQYF; CDR3 DNA: TGCAGTGCCCCCGGGACCGGGACTAGGGGCTACGAGCAGTACTTC
V gene: TRBV20-1; clone size: many; J gene: TRBJ1-6; D gene: TRBD1; CDR3 protein: CSARKETGENSPLHF; CDR3 DNA: TGCAGTGCTAGGAAAGAGACAGGGGAAAATTCACCCCTCCACTTT
V gene: TRBV5-1; clone size: many; J gene: TRBJ2-5; D gene: TRBD1; CDR3 protein: CASSLAPLDRGQETQYF; CDR3 DNA: TGCGCCAGCAGCTTGGCCCCCCTCGACAGGGGCCAAGAGACCCAGTACTTC
V gene: TRBV18; clone size: many; J gene: TRBJ1-2; D gene: .; CDR3 protein: CASSRTLSRAGVYGYTF; CDR3 DNA: TGTGCCAGCTCACGGACGCTATCAAGGGCAGGAGTCTATGGCTACACCTTC
V gene: TRBV27; clone size: many; J gene: TRBJ2-1; D gene: .; CDR3 protein: CASGSFSYNEQFF; CDR3 DNA: TGTGCCAGCGGGTCTTTCTCCTACAATGAGCAGTTCTTC
V gene: TRBV28; clone size: .; J gene: TRBJ2-4; D gene: .; CDR3 protein: CASSSHGSGVIQYF; CDR3 DNA: TGTGCCAGCAGCTCCCATGGTAGCGGCGTCATTCAGTACTTC
V gene: TRBV30; clone size: .; J gene: TRBJ2-6; D gene: .; CDR3 protein: CAWTAERGNVLTF; CDR3 DNA: TGTGCCTGGACAGCTGAACGGGGCAACGTCCTGACTTTC
V gene: TRBV3-1; clone size: many; J gene: TRBJ1-5; D gene: .; CDR3 protein: CASSQRTVNQPQHF; CDR3 DNA: TGTGCCAGCAGCCAAAGGACAGTTAATCAGCCCCAGCATTTT
V gene: TRBV4-1; clone size: few; J gene: TRBJ1-6; D gene: .; CDR3 protein: CASSQVQGFQPLHF; CDR3 DNA: TGCGCCAGCAGCCAAGTACAGGGCTTCCAACCCCTCCACTTT
V gene: TRBV19; clone size: .; J gene: TRBJ2-5; D gene: .; CDR3 protein: CASSSPGTGPRGETQYF; CDR3 DNA: TGTGCCAGTAGTTCCCCGGGGACCGGGCCCCGCGGGGAGACCCAGTACTTC
V gene: TRBV30; clone size: many; J gene: TRBJ2-7; D gene: .; CDR3 protein: CAWGAYSYEQYF; CDR3 DNA: TGTGCCTGGGGGGCGTATTCCTACGAGCAGTACTTC
V gene: TRBV6-1; clone size: many; J gene: TRBJ2-3; D gene: TRBD1; CDR3 protein: CASSQTGTGRNTQYF; CDR3 DNA: TGTGCCAGCAGCCAAACCGGGACAGGGAGGAATACGCAGTATTTT